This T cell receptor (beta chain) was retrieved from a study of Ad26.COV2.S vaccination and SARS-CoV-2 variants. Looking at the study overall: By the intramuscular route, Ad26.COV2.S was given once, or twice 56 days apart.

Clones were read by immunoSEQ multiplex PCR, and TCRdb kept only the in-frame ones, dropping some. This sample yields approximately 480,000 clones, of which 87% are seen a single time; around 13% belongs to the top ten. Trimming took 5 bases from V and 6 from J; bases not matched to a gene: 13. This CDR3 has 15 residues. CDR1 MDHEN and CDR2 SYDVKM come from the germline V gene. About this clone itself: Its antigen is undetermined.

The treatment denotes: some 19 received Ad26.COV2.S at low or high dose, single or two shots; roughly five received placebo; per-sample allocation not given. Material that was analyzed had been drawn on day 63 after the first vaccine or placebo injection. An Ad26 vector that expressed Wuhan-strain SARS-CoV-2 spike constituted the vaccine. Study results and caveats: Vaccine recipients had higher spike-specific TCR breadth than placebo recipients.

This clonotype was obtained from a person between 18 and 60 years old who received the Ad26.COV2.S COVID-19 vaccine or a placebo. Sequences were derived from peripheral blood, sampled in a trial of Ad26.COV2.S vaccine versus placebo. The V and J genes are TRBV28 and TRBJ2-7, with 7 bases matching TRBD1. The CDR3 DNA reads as TGTGCCAGCAGTAAATCCAGGGGGACAAGAGGCGAGCAGTACTTC. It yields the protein CASSKSRGTRGEQYF.